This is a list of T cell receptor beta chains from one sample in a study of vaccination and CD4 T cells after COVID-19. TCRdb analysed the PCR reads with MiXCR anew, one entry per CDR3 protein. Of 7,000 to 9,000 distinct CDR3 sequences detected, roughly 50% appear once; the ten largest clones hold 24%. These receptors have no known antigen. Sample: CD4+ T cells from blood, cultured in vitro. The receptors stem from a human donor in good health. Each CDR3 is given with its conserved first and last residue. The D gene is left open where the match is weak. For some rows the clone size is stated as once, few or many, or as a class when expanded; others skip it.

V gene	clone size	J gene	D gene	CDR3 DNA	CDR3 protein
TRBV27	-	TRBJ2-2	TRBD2	TGTGCCAGCAGAAAACTAGCGGGGGGGCGGGGTGGTGTTGACACCGGGGAGCTGTTTTTT	CASRKLAGGRGGVDTGELFF
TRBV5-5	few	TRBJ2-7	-	TGTGCCAGCAGCTTGCCCGGTGCGGGTACATACGAGCAGTACTTC	CASSLPGAGTYEQYF
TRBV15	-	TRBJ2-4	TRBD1	TGTGCCACCAGCAGCGGGACAGGGGTAGCCAAAAACATTCAGTACTTC	CATSSGTGVAKNIQYF
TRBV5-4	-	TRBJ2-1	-	TGTGCCAGCAGCGTGGGGGGTAGCTCCTACAATGAGCAGTTCTTC	CASSVGGSSYNEQFF
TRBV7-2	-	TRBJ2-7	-	TGTGCCAGCAGCTCCCCACAGCTCCCCGAGCAGTACTTC	CASSSPQLPEQYF
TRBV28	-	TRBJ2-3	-	TGTGCCACCACCAGGGACGGAGCTAGCACAGATACGCAGTATTTT	CATTRDGASTDTQYF
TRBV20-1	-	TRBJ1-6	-	TGCAGTGCGAGAAGGGACCGTTCACCCCTCCACTTT	CSARRDRSPLHF
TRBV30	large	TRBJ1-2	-	TGTGCCGTTCCGGGACTCCTACCCCGTATAAGCCGGTATGGCTACACCTTC	CAVPGLLPRISRYGYTF
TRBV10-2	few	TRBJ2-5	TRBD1	TGCGCCAGCAGGGACAGGGGGTGGGAGACCCAGTACTTC	CASRDRGWETQYF
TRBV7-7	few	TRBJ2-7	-	TGTGCCAGCAAGGCGGGGATCCACTACGAGCAGTACTTC	CASKAGIHYEQYF
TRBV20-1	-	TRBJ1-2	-	TGCAGTGCTGACGGAGAATATGGCTACACCTTC	CSADGEYGYTF
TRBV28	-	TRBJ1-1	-	-	CASSFAGGAVFF
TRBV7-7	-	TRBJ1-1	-	TGTGCCAGCAGCTTAGCGGTAGGGACTGAAGCTTTCTTT	CASSLAVGTEAFF
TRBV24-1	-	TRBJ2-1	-	TGTGCCACCAGTGATTCCTTTGGCGGGGCCTACAATGAGCAGTTCTTC	CATSDSFGGAYNEQFF
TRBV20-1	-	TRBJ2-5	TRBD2	TGCAGTGCTAGAGGGCTTAGAGCGGGAGGCCAAGAGACCCAGTACTTC	CSARGLRAGGQETQYF
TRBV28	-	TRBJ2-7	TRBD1	TGTGCCAGCAGTACGGGACAGGGATTGAGGGAGCAGTACTTC	CASSTGQGLREQYF
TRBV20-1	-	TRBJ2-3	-	TGCAGTGCTAGAGATAAAGGAGAGAGCCCGAATACGCAGTATTTT	CSARDKGESPNTQYF
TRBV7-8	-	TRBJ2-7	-	TGTGCCAGCAGCTTAGTGGGCGAGGTCTACCACCCATCCGACGAGCAGTACTTC	CASSLVGEVYHPSDEQYF
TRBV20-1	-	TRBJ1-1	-	TGCAGTGCTGCACGAGCACAGGGTTCGGTTCGGTACACTGAAGCTTTCTTT	CSAARAQGSVRYTEAFF
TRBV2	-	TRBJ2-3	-	TGTGCCAGCAGCGATGTCGGTAGCACAGATACGCAGTATTTT	CASSDVGSTDTQYF
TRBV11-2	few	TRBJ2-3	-	TGTGCCAGCAGCCCCAAGTTTCAAGCTAGCACAGATACGCAGTATTTT	CASSPKFQASTDTQYF
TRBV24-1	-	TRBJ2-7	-	TGTGCCACCAGTGATTTACGCCGGGACGGGTCGGGAATGGAGTACTTC	CATSDLRRDGSGMEYF
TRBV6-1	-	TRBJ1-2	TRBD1	TGTGCCAGCAGGGGGGACAGGGCTCCTTTCAACTATGGCTACACCTTC	CASRGDRAPFNYGYTF
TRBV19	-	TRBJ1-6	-	TGTGCCAGTAGTATCAAGATCTCGGGCAGAGGGAACAATTCACCCCTCCACTTT	CASSIKISGRGNNSPLHF
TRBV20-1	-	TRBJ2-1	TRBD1	TGCAGTGCTAGAGTTAAACAGGGGGGCTACAATGAGCAGTTCTTC	CSARVKQGGYNEQFF
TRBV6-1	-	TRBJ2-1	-	TGTGCCAGCAATGGGACTCCCCTCCTATACAATGAGCAGTTCTTC	CASNGTPLLYNEQFF
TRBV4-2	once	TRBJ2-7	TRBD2	TGTGCCAGCAGCCAAGGGCTAGCGGGAGGGCCTCCCTACGAGCAGTACTTC	CASSQGLAGGPPYEQYF
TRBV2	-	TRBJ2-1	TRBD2	TGTGCCAGCAGTGTCGCGGGAGGGTTTTACAATGAGCAGTTCTTC	CASSVAGGFYNEQFF
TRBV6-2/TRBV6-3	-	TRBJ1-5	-	TGTGCCAGCAGTTACTCACTTGATTTCGGGGGCAGGGTACAGAATCAGCCCCAGCATTTT	CASSYSLDFGGRVQNQPQHF
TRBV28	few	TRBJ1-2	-	TGTGCCAGCAGTCCAGGGACCTTCAAATCCTATGGCTACACCTTC	CASSPGTFKSYGYTF
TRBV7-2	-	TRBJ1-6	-	TGTGCCAGCAGCTTAGCCCCGGGGCGGGCTGGGGTAGCCCTCCACTTT	CASSLAPGRAGVALHF
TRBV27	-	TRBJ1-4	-	TGTGCCAGCATGGGGGGAGGGGCGGGTGAAAAACTGTTTTTT	CASMGGGAGEKLFF
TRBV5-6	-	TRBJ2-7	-	TGTGCCAGCAGCTTGGTCGCGCGGGAGCAGTACTTC	CASSLVAREQYF
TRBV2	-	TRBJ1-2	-	TGTGCCAGCGGGGGCAGTAACTATGGCTACACCTTC	CASGGSNYGYTF
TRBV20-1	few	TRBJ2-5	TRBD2	TGCAGTGCTAGTTCTTTCTACGGAGCGGGGGTCCAAGAGACCCAGTACTTC	CSASSFYGAGVQETQYF
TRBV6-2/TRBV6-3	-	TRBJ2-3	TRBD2	TGTGCCAGCAGGCGGCGGGGGACTAGCGGCACAGATACGCAGTATTTT	CASRRRGTSGTDTQYF
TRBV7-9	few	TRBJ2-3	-	TGTGCCAGCAGCTTAAGAGAGGAAGGGACAGATACGCAGTATTTT	CASSLREEGTDTQYF
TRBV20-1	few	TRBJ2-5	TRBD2	TGCAGTGCTAGGCCGGCGGGAGGGCTTGAGACCCAGTACTTC	CSARPAGGLETQYF
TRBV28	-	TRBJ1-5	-	TGTGCCAGCAGTTTATTGGCAGGGAGTATTTCCAATCAGCCCCAGCATTTT	CASSLLAGSISNQPQHF
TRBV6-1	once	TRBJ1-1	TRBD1	TGTGCCAGTTCGGACAGGGGAAAAACTGAAGCTTTCTTT	CASSDRGKTEAFF
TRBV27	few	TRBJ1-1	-	TGTGCCAGCAGTTTATTTCCAGTGGGAGAGGGCACTGAAGCTTTCTTT	CASSLFPVGEGTEAFF
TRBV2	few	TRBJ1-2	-	TGTGCCAGCAGTGAGTTTCCTAACTATGGCTACACCTTC	CASSEFPNYGYTF
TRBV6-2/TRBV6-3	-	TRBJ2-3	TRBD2	TGTGCCAGCCTGGGGGGGACAGATACGCAGTATTTT	CASLGGTDTQYF
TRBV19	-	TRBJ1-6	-	TGTGCCAGTAGTTTTCGACGGGAGCGTAATTCACCCCTCCACTTT	CASSFRRERNSPLHF
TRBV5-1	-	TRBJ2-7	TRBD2	TGCGCCAGCAGTCTAACTAGCGGGAAGTCCTACGAGCAGTACTTC	CASSLTSGKSYEQYF
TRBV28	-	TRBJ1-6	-	TGTGCCTCACAAACAGGGATCTCACCCCTCCACTTT	CASQTGISPLHF
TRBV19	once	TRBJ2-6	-	TGTGCCAGTAGAACAATCGGCCGGGCCAACGTCCTGACTTTC	CASRTIGRANVLTF
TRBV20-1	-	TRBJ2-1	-	TGCAGTGCGTCTGGGGGGGACAGCCGTTACAATGAGCAGTTCTTC	CSASGGDSRYNEQFF
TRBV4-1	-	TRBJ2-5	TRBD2	TGCGCCAGCAGCCAAGAGGGGGGGGGACTAGCGGAAGGGCGGGAGACCCAGTACTTC	CASSQEGGGLAEGRETQYF
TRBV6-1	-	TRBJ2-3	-	TGTGCCAGCTTCGGGACCTCCACAGATACGCAGTATTTT	CASFGTSTDTQYF
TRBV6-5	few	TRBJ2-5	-	TGTGCCAGCAGTTACCTGGGAGGGGGCACAATCCAAGAGACCCAGTACTTC	CASSYLGGGTIQETQYF
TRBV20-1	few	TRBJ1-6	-	TGCAGTGCTAGGGGGGATTTGACTAATTCACCCCTCCACTTT	CSARGDLTNSPLHF
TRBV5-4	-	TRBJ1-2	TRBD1	TGTGCCAGCAGCCGGGGGAAGGGACAGGGCAATGGCTACACCTTC	CASSRGKGQGNGYTF
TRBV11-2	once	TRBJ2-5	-	TGTGCCAGCAGCTTAGGAATGAGAGGAGAAGAGACCCAGTACTTC	CASSLGMRGEETQYF
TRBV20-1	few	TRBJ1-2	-	TGCAGTGCTAAATCAGGGTTCGGCTATGGCTACACCTTC	CSAKSGFGYGYTF